The subject of this entry is one TCR beta chain. The record originates from a study of blood T cell repertoires in COVID-19. Study-level background: Nucleic acid was either cDNA or gDNA, and it came from T cells, B-cell-depleted T cells, or PBMCs.

V lost 1 base to trimming and J lost 3 bases, with 7 bases between them. The CDR3 consists of 12 residues. CDR1 SQVTM and CDR2 ANQGSEA come from the germline V gene. In the authors' workflow: Estimated nucleated cell counts came from reference gene primer amplification. The assay was immunoSEQ multiplex PCR, and TCRdb's table has in-frame clones only and misses some. Clone size and the V and J calls come from that table; the DNA yielded D and trimming. Altogether roughly 150,000 clones are present, around nine tenths being singletons, with the ten largest covering 5% to 6%. V usage is TRBV29-1 and J usage is TRBJ2-7; D call uncertain. The sample taken for sequencing was peripheral blood. This receptor was identified in a human donor in a cohort sampled during active COVID-19. CDR3: CSVEARNYEQYF. DNA of the CDR3: TGCAGCGTTGAAGCCAGGAACTACGAGCAGTACTTC.